This is a list of T cell receptor beta chains from one sample in a study of control samples from healthy donors and cancer patients. The method was immunoSEQ multiplex PCR; TCRdb's version includes in-frame clones alone and lacks a portion of them. Counted here are 150,000 to 200,000 clones, 94% occurring once; the ten biggest clones make up 1.2% to 1.5%. Input material: blood. These receptors were taken from a woman younger than 30 in good health. CDR3s include the opening cysteine and the closing phenylalanine or tryptophan. D genes are given only for firm matches. Not every row has a clone size; where given, it reads once, few, many or a size class.

j_call	v_call	d_call	clone_size	cdr3_nt	cdr3_aa
TRBJ1-5	TRBV27	-	-	TGTGCCAGCAGTTCCCCCGATAGCAATCAGCCCCAGCATTTT	CASSSPDSNQPQHF
TRBJ2-1	TRBV6-5	-	few	TGTGCCAGCAGACCTACCCCGAGCTCCTACAATGAGCAGTTCTTC	CASRPTPSSYNEQFF
TRBJ1-1	TRBV4-2	-	once	TGTGCCAGCAGCCAGGGGGCTTCTATGAACACTGAAGCTTTCTTT	CASSQGASMNTEAFF
TRBJ1-5	TRBV29-1	-	few	TGCAGCGTAGGGGGGAGCAATCAGCCCCAGCATTTT	CSVGGSNQPQHF
TRBJ2-5	TRBV9	TRBD2	-	TGTGCCAGCAGCGTAGAGGGACTAGCGGGAGGTATGGAGACCCAGTACTTC	CASSVEGLAGGMETQYF
TRBJ2-7	TRBV7-2	-	once	TGTGCCAGCAGCTTAGCAGGGATTCGGTCCTACGAGCAGTACTTC	CASSLAGIRSYEQYF
TRBJ1-1	TRBV29-1	TRBD1	-	TGCAGCGTTCGGGGCCCCGGGACAGGTAACACTGAAGCTTTCTTT	CSVRGPGTGNTEAFF
TRBJ2-1	TRBV6-5	TRBD2	-	TGTGCCAGCAGACAAGGGACTAGCGAGTACAATGAGCAGTTCTTC	CASRQGTSEYNEQFF
TRBJ1-1	TRBV12-5	TRBD1	-	TGTGCTAGTGGCCTCACCACCCTTAAGGACAGGATCGACGGATCGGAAGCTTTCTTT	CASGLTTLKDRIDGSEAFF
TRBJ1-5	TRBV19	-	-	TGTGCCAGTAGTATAAGGGGGTTTCAGCCCCAGCATTTT	CASSIRGFQPQHF
TRBJ1-1	TRBV10-3	-	-	TGTGCCATCAGTGAGGGAGGTGGGCAGGGTAACACTGAAGCTTTCTTT	CAISEGGGQGNTEAFF
TRBJ1-6	TRBV6-1	TRBD1	-	TGTGCCAGCAGTGAATCCAGGGGGGCCGATTCACCCCTCCACTTT	CASSESRGADSPLHF
TRBJ2-2	TRBV5-8	-	-	TGTGCCAGCAGCTTGGACAGGGCCACCGGGGAGCTGTTTTTT	CASSLDRATGELFF
TRBJ1-2	TRBV11-2	-	-	TGTGCCAGCAGCCCCCTCGAGATTGGCGAGCCTAACTATGGCTACACCTTC	CASSPLEIGEPNYGYTF
TRBJ2-3	TRBV2	TRBD2	-	TGTGCCAGCAGTGACCTAGCGGGGGGCCCTACGGATACGCAGTATTTT	CASSDLAGGPTDTQYF
TRBJ2-2	TRBV9	TRBD2	-	TGTGCCAGCAGCGTAGCGGGGGGGCCCACCGGGGAGCTGTTTTTT	CASSVAGGPTGELFF
TRBJ2-2	TRBV24-1	-	-	TGTGCCACCAGGGACGAAGACACCGGGGAGCTGTTTTTT	CATRDEDTGELFF
TRBJ2-7	TRBV6-6	-	-	TGTGCCAGCAGTTACTACGGGGGGCCATCCTACGAGCAGTACTTC	CASSYYGGPSYEQYF
TRBJ1-6	TRBV7-9	TRBD1	-	TGTGCCAGCAGCCCCGGGACAGGGGGTTCACCCCTCCACTTT	CASSPGTGGSPLHF
TRBJ2-3	TRBV7-9	-	-	TGTGCCAGCAGCTTTGGTTTGACGATTCGCACAGATACGCAGTATTTT	CASSFGLTIRTDTQYF
TRBJ1-2	TRBV6-5	-	-	TGTGCCAGCAGTTACGCAGCCCGTAGGGGCTACACCTTC	CASSYAARRGYTF
TRBJ1-1	TRBV11-2	TRBD1	-	TGTGCCAGCAGTGGACCCGGGACAGTTGAAGCTTTCTTT	CASSGPGTVEAFF
TRBJ2-1	TRBV4-1	-	once	TGCGCCAGCAGCCTCTTTCCCGATAATGAGCAGTTCTTC	CASSLFPDNEQFF
TRBJ1-1	TRBV9	TRBD1	-	TGTGCCAGCAGCGTAGTAGGGGACAGGGGGGGCAACACTGAAGCTTTCTTT	CASSVVGDRGGNTEAFF
TRBJ2-5	TRBV11-2	-	-	TGTGCCAGCAGCTTAGTCGAGGCGACCTGGGCAGAGACCCAGTACTTC	CASSLVEATWAETQYF
TRBJ2-4	TRBV11-3	-	-	TGTGCCAGCAGCTTAGCGGTGGGGGGAGCCAAAAACATTCAGTACTTC	CASSLAVGGAKNIQYF
TRBJ2-7	TRBV6-2/TRBV6-3	-	-	TGTGCCAGCAGTCCCTTTACGGCAGGGAGCTACGAGCAGTACTTC	CASSPFTAGSYEQYF
TRBJ2-3	TRBV21-1	-	-	TGTGCCAGCAGCAAAAAAATCCCTTCGACGGACACAGATACGCAGTATTTT	CASSKKIPSTDTDTQYF
TRBJ2-7	TRBV6-2/TRBV6-3	-	once	TGTGCCAGCAGTCCGGTGGGGTTTACGCACGAGCAGTACTTC	CASSPVGFTHEQYF
TRBJ2-1	TRBV11-3	TRBD2	-	TGTGCCAGCAGCCATCGGACTAGCGGGGGGGATGAGCAGTTCTTC	CASSHRTSGGDEQFF
TRBJ1-2	TRBV5-1	-	-	TGCGCCAGCAGCTTGTCCAGGGGTCGAGAGTATGGCTACACCTTC	CASSLSRGREYGYTF
TRBJ1-3	TRBV9	-	-	TGTGCCAGCAGCCCTAGACTATCCGTCCCGGCTGGAAACACCATATATTTT	CASSPRLSVPAGNTIYF
TRBJ2-1	TRBV18	-	once	TGTGCCAGCTCACCGGCCCGGCTTGAGCAGTTCTTC	CASSPARLEQFF
TRBJ1-2	TRBV5-1	-	-	TGCGCCAGCAGCCCCCAGGACCAGGGCTATGGCTACACCTTC	CASSPQDQGYGYTF
TRBJ2-3	TRBV5-1	TRBD2	-	TGCGCCAGCAGCTTGCCGGGACTAGCGGGAGTACCAGATACGCAGTATTTT	CASSLPGLAGVPDTQYF
TRBJ1-1	TRBV10-3	-	-	TGTGCCATCAAGGGCGGGGTGGGGAACACTGAAGCTTTCTTT	CAIKGGVGNTEAFF
TRBJ1-5	TRBV4-1	-	-	TGCGCCAGCAGCCAAGACCCCAGGACGGTTAGCAATCAGCCCCAGCATTTT	CASSQDPRTVSNQPQHF
TRBJ1-5	TRBV12-3/TRBV12-4	-	-	TGTGCCAGCAGCTCCAATCGGCCCCAGCATTTT	CASSSNRPQHF
TRBJ1-2	TRBV2	-	-	TGTGCCAGCAGCAGCAGGGTCTCTAACTATGGCTACACCTTC	CASSSRVSNYGYTF
TRBJ1-1	TRBV5-1	TRBD1	-	TGCGCCAGCACCCAGGGACAGGGTGGCGCTGAAGCTTTCTTT	CASTQGQGGAEAFF
TRBJ1-1	TRBV5-5	-	-	TGTGCCAGCAGCTTGGGTGGGAGCACTGAAGCTTTCTTT	CASSLGGSTEAFF
TRBJ2-3	TRBV4-3	TRBD1	-	TGCGCCAGCAGCCAAGATAGGGGGCGAGGGCAGTATTTT	CASSQDRGRGQYF
TRBJ2-7	TRBV3-1/TRBV3-2	-	-	TGTGCCAGCAGCCAAGTGGGGGGCTCTCCCTACGAGCAGTACTTC	CASSQVGGSPYEQYF
TRBJ2-5	TRBV18	-	-	TGTGCCAGCTCACAGGGTTACCAAGAGACCCAGTACTTC	CASSQGYQETQYF
TRBJ1-4	TRBV9	TRBD1	-	TGTGCCAGCAACCCAGGGCAGGGGGAGGGAGAAAAACTGTTTTTT	CASNPGQGEGEKLFF
TRBJ2-1	TRBV5-1	TRBD1	-	TGCGCCAGCAGCCGAGGACAGGGTGAACAGTTCTTC	CASSRGQGEQFF
TRBJ2-5	TRBV29-1	-	-	TGCAGCGTTGAATCGGCTCGGTTCCAAGAGACCCAGTACTTC	CSVESARFQETQYF
TRBJ2-7	TRBV6-2/TRBV6-3	-	-	TGTGCCAGCAGTCGTCCCTACGAGCAGTACTTC	CASSRPYEQYF
TRBJ2-7	TRBV28	-	-	TGTGCCAGCAGCTGGGGGGGGGCTCTGGGCGAGCAGTACTTC	CASSWGGALGEQYF
TRBJ2-5	TRBV18	-	-	TGTGCCAGCTCACCAGCCCCCTCAGGGGTCGGAGAGACCCAGTACTTC	CASSPAPSGVGETQYF
TRBJ1-3	TRBV5-1	-	-	TGCGCCAGCAGCTTGGTTGGGTCCCTCTCTGGAAACACCATATATTTT	CASSLVGSLSGNTIYF
TRBJ2-7	TRBV6-1	-	-	TGTGCCAGCAGTGAGTCGATTGGCACCTACGAGCAGTACTTC	CASSESIGTYEQYF
TRBJ1-1	TRBV29-1	-	once	TGCAGCGCTAGGGAGCGCCACACTGAAGCTTTCTTT	CSARERHTEAFF
TRBJ2-2	TRBV6-4	-	-	TGTGCCAGCTCCCGGGACTTCACCGGGGAGCTGTTTTTT	CASSRDFTGELFF